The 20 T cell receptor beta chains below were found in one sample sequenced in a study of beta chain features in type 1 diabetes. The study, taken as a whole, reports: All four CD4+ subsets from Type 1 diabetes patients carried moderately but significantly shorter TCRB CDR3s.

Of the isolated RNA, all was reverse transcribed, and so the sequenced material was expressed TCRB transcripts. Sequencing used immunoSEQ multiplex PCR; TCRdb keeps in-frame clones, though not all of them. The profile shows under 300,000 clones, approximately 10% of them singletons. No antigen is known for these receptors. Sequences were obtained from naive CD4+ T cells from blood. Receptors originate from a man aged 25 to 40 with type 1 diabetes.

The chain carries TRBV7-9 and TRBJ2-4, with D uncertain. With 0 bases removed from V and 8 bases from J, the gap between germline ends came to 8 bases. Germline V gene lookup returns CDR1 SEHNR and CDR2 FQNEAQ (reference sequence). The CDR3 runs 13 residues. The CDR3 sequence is CASSLAAADIQYF. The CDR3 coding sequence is TGTGCCAGCAGCTTAGCCGCGGCGGACATTCAGTACTTC.

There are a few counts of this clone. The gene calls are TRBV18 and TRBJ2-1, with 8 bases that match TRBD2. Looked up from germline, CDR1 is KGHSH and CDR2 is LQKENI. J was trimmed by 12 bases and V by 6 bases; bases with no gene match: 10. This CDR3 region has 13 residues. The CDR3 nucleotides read TGTGCCAGCTCCCCGGGAGGGGACGGGGTGCAGTTCTTC. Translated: CASSPGGDGVQFF.

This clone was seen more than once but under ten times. CDR3 nucleotide sequence: TGTGCCAGCAGCCTGGGACAGGGAATTGAAAAACTGTTTTTT. This sequence encodes CASSLGQGIEKLFF. The rearrangement uses TRBV11-2 and TRBJ1-4, with TRBD1 matching 9 bases. CDR3 length equals 14 residues. The germline gives CDR1 SGHAT, CDR2 FQNNGV. The ends lost 5 bases at V and 7 bases at J; junction bases unmatched: 5.

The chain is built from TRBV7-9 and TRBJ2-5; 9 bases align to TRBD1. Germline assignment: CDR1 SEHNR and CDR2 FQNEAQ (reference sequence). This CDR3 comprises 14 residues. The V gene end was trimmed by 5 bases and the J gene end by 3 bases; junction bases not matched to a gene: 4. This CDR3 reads CASSRRDREETQYF. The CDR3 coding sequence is TGTGCCAGCAGCAGAAGGGACAGGGAAGAGACCCAGTACTTC.

The chain's CDR3 is CASSPHSGRMNTEAFF. The CDR3 region has the DNA TGTGCCAGCAGCCCCCATTCGGGGAGGATGAACACTGAAGCTTTCTTT. The chain is built from TRBV9 and TRBJ1-1; no firm D call. The germline V gene has CDR1 SGDLS and CDR2 YYNGEE. There are 16 residues in the CDR3. The germline V and J ends were trimmed by 4 bases and 0 bases, with 16 bases remaining between them.

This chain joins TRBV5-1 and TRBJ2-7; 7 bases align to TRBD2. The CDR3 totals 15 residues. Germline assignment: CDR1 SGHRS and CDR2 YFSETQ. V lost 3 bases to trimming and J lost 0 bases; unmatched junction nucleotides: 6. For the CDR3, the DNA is TGCGCCAGCAGCTGGGGGGGGACCGGCTCCTACGAGCAGTACTTC. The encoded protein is CASSWGGTGSYEQYF.

The DNA for the CDR3 is TGTGCCAGCAGACCCCAGGGACAGGATGGCTACACCTTC. Translated: CASRPQGQDGYTF. The J gene is TRBJ1-2, the V gene TRBV28; the match to TRBD1 covers 8 bases. The germline V gene encodes CDR1 MDHEN and CDR2 SYDVKM. The CDR3 is made up of 13 amino acids. V was pared by 6 bases and J by 6 bases, with 6 bases of the junction left unmatched.

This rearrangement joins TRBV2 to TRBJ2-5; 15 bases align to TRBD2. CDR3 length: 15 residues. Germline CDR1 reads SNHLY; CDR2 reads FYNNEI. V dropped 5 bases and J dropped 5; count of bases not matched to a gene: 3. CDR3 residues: CASSPGLAGGETQYF. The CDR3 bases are TGTGCCAGCAGTCCAGGACTAGCGGGGGGGGAGACCCAGTACTTC.

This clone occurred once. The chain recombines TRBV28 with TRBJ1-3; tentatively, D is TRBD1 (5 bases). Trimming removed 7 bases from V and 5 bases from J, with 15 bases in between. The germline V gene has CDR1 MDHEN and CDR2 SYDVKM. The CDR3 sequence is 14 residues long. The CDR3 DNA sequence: TGTGCCAGCACCTCACCAGGGCTCCGAAACACCATATATTTT. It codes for CASTSPGLRNTIYF.

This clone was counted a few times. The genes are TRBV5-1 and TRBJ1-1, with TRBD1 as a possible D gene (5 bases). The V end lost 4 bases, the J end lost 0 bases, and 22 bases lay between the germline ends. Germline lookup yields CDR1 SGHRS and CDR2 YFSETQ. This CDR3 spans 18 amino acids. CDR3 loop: CASSNGQTINLMNTEAFF. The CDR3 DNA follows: TGCGCCAGCAGCAACGGACAAACCATTAACCTCATGAACACTGAAGCTTTCTTT.

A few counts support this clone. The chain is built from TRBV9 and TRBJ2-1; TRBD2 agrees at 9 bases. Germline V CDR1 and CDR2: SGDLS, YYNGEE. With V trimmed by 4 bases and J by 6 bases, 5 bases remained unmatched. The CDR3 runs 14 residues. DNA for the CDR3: TGTGCCAGCAGCCCCGGGCGGGGGGGCAATGAGCAGTTCTTC. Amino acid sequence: CASSPGRGGNEQFF.

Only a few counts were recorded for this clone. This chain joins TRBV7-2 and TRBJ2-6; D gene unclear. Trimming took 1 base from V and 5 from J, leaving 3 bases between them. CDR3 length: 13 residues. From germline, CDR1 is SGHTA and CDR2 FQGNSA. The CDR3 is CASSLDRANVLTF. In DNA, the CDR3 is TGTGCCAGCAGCTTAGATAGGGCCAACGTCCTGACTTTC.

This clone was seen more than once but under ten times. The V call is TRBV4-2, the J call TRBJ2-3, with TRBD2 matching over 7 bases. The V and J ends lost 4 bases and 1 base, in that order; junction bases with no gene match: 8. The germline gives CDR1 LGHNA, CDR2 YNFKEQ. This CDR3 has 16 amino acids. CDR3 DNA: TGTGCCAGCAGCCCCACCACTAGCGTGGGCACAGATACGCAGTATTTT. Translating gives CASSPTTSVGTDTQYF.

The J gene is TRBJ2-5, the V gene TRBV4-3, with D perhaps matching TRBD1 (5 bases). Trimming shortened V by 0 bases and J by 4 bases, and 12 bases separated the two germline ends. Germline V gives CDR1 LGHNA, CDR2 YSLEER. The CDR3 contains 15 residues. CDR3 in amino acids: CASSQDFTGGETQYF. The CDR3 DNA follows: TGCGCCAGCAGCCAAGATTTCACAGGCGGAGAGACCCAGTACTTC.

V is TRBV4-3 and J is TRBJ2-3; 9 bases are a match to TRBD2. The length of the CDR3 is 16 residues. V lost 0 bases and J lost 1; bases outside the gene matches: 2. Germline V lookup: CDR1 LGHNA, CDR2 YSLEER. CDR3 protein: CASSQEASGGTDTQYF. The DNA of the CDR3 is TGCGCCAGCAGCCAAGAGGCTAGCGGGGGCACAGATACGCAGTATTTT.

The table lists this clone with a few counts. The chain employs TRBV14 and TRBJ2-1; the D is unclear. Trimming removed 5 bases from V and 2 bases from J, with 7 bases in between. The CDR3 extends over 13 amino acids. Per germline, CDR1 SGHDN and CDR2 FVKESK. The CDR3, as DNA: TGTGCCAGCAGCTCAGGAACCTACAATGAGCAGTTCTTC. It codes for CASSSGTYNEQFF. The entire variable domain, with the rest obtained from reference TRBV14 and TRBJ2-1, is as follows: EAGVTQFPSHSVIEKGQTVTLRCDPISGHDNLYWYRRVMGKEIKFLLHFVKESKQDESGMPNNRFLAERTGGTYSTLKVQPAELEDSGVYFCASSSGTYNEQFFGPGTRLTVL.

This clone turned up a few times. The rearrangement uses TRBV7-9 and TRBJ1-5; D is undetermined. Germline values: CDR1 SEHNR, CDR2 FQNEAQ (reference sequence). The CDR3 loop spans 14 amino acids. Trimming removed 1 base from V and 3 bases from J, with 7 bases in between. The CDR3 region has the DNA TGTGCCAGCAGCTTAGGCAGTCTCAATCAGCCCCAGCATTTT. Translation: CASSLGSLNQPQHF.

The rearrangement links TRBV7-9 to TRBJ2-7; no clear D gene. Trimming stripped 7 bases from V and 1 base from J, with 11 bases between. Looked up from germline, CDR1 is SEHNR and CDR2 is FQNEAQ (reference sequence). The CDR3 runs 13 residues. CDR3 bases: TGTGCCAGCACCCGAGACGGGTCCTACGAGCAGTACTTC. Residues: CASTRDGSYEQYF.

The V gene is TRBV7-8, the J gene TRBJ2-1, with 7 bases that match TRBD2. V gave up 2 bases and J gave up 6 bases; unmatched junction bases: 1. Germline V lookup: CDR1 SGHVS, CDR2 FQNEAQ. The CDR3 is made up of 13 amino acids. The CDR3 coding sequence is TGTGCCAGCAGCTTAAGCGGGGCCAATGAGCAGTTCTTC. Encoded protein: CASSLSGANEQFF.

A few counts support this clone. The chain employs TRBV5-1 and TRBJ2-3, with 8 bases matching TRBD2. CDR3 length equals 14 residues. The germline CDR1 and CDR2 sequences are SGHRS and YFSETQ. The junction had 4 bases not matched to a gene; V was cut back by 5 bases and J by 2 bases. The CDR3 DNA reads TGCGCCAGCAGGCCAGCGGGGGTCACAGATACGCAGTATTTT. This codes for CASRPAGVTDTQYF.